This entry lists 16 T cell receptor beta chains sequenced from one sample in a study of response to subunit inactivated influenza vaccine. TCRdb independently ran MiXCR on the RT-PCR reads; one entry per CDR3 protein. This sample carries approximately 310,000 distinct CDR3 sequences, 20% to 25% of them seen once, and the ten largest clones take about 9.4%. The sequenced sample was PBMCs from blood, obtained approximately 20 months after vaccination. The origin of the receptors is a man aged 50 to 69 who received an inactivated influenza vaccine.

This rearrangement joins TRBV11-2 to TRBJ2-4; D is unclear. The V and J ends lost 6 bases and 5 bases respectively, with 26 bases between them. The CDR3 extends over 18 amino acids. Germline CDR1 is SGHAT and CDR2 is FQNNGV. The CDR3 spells CASRTVKRNSLMENIQYF. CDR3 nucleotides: TGTGCCAGCAGGACCGTCAAGAGGAACTCCCTCATGGAAAACATTCAGTACTTC.

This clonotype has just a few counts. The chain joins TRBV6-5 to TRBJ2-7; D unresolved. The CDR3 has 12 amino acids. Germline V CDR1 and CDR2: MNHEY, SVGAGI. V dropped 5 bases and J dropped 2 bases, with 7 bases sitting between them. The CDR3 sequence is CASSPTPYEQYF. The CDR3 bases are TGTGCCAGCAGTCCCACCCCCTACGAGCAGTACTTC.

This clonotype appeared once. The CDR3 region is CASGPISGGGEQYF. DNA of the CDR3: TGTGCCAGCGGGCCGATAAGCGGGGGAGGGGAGCAGTACTTC. The V and J genes are TRBV12-3 or TRBV12-4 and TRBJ2-7, with TRBD2 matching 8 bases. The CDR3 is made up of 14 amino acids. J gave up 7 bases and V 8 bases, and 13 bases lay outside the gene matches.

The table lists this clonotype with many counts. CDR3 DNA sequence: TGTGCCAGCAGCCAAGGGCGGGGCGGTGGCACTGAAGCTTTCTTT. Its translation: CASSQGRGGGTEAFF. The gene calls are TRBV4-2 and TRBJ1-1, with D possibly being TRBD1 (5 bases). Germline loops: CDR1 LGHNA, CDR2 YNFKEQ. CDR3 length: 15 residues. V was pared by 1 base and J by 4 bases, with 13 bases between.

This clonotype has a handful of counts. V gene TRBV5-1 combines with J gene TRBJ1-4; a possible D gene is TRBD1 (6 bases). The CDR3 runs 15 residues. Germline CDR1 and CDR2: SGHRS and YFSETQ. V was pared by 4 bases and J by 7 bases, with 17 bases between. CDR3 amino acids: CASSRAGGAGEKLFF. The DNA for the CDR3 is TGCGCCAGCAGCCGAGCGGGGGGCGCGGGTGAAAAACTGTTTTTT.

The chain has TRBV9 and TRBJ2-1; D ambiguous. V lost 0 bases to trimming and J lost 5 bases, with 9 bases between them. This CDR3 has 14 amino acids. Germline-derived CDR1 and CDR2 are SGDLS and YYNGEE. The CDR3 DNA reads TGTGCCAGCAGCGTAGGCCTCGGGCACAATGAGCAGTTCTTC. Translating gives CASSVGLGHNEQFF.

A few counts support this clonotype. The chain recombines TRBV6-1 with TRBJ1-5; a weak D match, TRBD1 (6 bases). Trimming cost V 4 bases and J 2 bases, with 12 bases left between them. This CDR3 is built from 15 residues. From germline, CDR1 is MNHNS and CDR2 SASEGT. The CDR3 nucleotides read TGTGCCAGCAGTGCCATACAGGGCGGCAATCAGCCCCAGCATTTT. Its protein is CASSAIQGGNQPQHF.

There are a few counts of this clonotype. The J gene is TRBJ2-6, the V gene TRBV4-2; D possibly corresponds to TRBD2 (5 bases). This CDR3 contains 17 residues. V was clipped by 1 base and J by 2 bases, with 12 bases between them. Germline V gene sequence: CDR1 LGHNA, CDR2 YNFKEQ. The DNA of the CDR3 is TGTGCCAGCAGCCAAGGGACCTGGGGAGCTGGGGCCAACGTCCTGACTTTC. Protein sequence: CASSQGTWGAGANVLTF.

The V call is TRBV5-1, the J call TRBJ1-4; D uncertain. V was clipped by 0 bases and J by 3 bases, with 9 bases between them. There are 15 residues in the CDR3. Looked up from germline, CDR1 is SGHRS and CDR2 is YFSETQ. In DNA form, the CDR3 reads TGCGCCAGCAGCTTGGTTGGCAGCTCTAATGAAAAACTGTTTTTT. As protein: CASSLVGSSNEKLFF.

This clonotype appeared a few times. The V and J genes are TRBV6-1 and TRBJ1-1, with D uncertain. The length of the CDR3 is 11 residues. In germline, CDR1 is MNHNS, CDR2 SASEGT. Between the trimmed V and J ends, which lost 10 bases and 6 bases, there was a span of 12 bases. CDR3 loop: CAISGVAEAFF. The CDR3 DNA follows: TGTGCCATCTCCGGGGTCGCTGAAGCTTTCTTT.

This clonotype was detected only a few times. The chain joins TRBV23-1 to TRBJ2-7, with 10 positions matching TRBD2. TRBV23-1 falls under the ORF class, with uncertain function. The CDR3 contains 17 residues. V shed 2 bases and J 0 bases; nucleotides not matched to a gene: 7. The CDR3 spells CASSQPGLALYSYEQYF. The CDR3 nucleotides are TGCGCCAGCAGTCAACCGGGACTAGCGCTTTACTCCTACGAGCAGTACTTC.

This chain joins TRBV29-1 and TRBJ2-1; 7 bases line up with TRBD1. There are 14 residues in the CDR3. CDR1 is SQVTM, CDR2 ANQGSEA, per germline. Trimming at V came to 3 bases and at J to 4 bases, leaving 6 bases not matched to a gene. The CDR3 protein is CSVDPGTDYNEQFF. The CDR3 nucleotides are TGCAGCGTTGACCCCGGGACAGATTACAATGAGCAGTTCTTC.

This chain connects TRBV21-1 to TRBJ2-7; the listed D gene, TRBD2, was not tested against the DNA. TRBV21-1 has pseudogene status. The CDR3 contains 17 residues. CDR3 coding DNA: TGTGCCAGCAGCAAAAAAGACAGCGGGTTTAGCTCCTACGAGCAGTACTTC. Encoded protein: CASSKKDSGFSSYEQYF.

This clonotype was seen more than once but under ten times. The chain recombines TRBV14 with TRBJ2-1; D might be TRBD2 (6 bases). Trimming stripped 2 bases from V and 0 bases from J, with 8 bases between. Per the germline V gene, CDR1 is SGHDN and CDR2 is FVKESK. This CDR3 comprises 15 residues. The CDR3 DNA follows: TGTGCCAGCAGCCAATGGAGGGGCTCCTACAATGAGCAGTTCTTC. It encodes CASSQWRGSYNEQFF.

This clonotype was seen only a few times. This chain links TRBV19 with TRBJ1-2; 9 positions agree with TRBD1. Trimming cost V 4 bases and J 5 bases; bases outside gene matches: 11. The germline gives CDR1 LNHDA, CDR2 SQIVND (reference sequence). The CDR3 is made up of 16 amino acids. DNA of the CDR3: TGTGCCAGTAGTAGGCAGCCCTCCGGGACAGGGTATGGCTACACCTTC. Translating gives CASSRQPSGTGYGYTF.

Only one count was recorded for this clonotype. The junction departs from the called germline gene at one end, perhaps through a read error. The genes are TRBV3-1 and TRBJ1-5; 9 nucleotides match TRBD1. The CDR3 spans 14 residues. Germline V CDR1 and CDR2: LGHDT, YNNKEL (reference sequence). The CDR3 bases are TGTGCCAGCAGCTGGGGACAGGGAAATCAGGCCCAGCATTTT. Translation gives CASSWGQGNQAQHF.